This TCR beta chain was sequenced during a study of blood T cell repertoires in COVID-19. Study-level information: Material from acute and convalescent COVID-19 was sourced from the United States, Italy and Spain. T cells, B-cell-depleted T cells, or PBMCs provided the cDNA or gDNA that served as material.

Original processing notes: Reference gene primer amplification yielded estimated nucleated cell counts. TCRdb's copy holds only in-frame clones and misses some; the assay was immunoSEQ multiplex PCR. The V and J calls and clone size were taken over from that table, and D and trimming were inferred from the DNA. The sample has over 50,000 clones, under 85% seen once. Trimming took 6 bases from V and 0 from J, leaving 12 bases between them. Germline V CDR1 and CDR2: MNHNY, SVGAGI (reference sequence). The CDR3 length is 15 residues. The chain recombines TRBV6-6 with TRBJ1-3; a weak D match, TRBD1 (6 bases). Source material: peripheral blood. The receptor was derived from a woman between 50 and 59 years old with active or convalescent COVID-19. CDR3 region: CASRSGHSSGNTIYF. DNA for the CDR3: TGTGCCAGCAGGTCGGGACACAGCTCTGGAAACACCATATATTTT.